This T cell receptor (beta chain) is drawn from a study of spatial heterogeneity in lung cancer. Study-wide points: One measure, the expanded intratumoral alpha and beta TCR count, tracked tumor mutation counts.

Time point noted: sample taken at primary tumor resection. A total of over 70 untreated early-stage non-small cell lung cancer patients served as donors. Germline CDR1 LGHNT, CDR2 FRNRAP. V was clipped by 6 bases and J by 7 bases, with 6 bases between them. This CDR3 comprises 11 residues. TCRdb re-called the 5' RACE reads with MiXCR, one entry per CDR3 protein. Seen here are 17,000 or so distinct CDR3 sequences, around 6% observed once, and the top ten hold roughly 6.6%. This clonotype showed up many times. Its cognate antigen is unknown. This receptor was identified in a male donor with early-stage non-small cell lung cancer. The chain employs TRBV12-5 and TRBJ2-2, with D uncertain. The sequencing used lung tumor tissue, collected at surgery. In nucleotides, the CDR3 is TGTGCTAGTGGAACCTTCGGGGAGCTGTTTTTT. It specifies CASGTFGELFF.